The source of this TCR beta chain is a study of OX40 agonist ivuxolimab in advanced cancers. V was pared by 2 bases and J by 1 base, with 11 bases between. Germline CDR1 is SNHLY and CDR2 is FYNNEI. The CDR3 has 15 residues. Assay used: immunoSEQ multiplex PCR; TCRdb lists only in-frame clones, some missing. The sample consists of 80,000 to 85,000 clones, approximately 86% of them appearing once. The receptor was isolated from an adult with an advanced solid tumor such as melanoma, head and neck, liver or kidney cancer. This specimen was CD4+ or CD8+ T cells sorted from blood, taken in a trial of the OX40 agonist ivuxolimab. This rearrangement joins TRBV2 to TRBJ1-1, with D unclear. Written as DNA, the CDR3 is TGTGCCAGCAGTGAAAGAAAGGGAAGGAACACTGAAGCTTTCTTT. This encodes CASSERKGRNTEAFF.